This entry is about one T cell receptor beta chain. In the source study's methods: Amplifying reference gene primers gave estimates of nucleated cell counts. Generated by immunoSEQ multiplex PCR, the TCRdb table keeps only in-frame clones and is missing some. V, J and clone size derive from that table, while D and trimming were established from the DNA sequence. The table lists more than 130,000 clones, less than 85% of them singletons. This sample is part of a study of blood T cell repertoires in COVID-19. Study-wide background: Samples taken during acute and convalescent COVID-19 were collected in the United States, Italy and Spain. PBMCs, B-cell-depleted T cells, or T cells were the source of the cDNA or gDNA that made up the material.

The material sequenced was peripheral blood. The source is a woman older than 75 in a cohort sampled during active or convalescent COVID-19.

The CDR3 coding sequence is TGTGCCAGCAGCTTAGCTTGGAGTGAAAAACTGTTTTTT. Its protein product is CASSLAWSEKLFF. The chain joins TRBV7-9 to TRBJ1-4; no clear D gene. Trimming pared 0 bases from V and 7 bases from J, leaving 6 bases between. The germline gives CDR1 SEHNR, CDR2 FQNEAQ (reference sequence). The CDR3 loop spans 13 amino acids.